This T cell receptor (beta chain) is from a study of cytomegalovirus exposure and HLA in healthy donors. With regard to this clone: What it binds is unknown.

The PCR had 60 Vbeta and 13 Jbeta primers. Data came from immunoSEQ multiplex PCR; TCRdb stores just in-frame clones and leaves some out. The sample has over 150,000 clones, 77% seen once. Study-wide results and caveats: Follow-up analysis seemed to connect common viral pathogens with several of the most significant clusters identified. Segments of the TCR beta V type were, in most cases, productive about 87% or about 30% of the time in an earlier analysis. It was confirmed in vitro that a few of the CMV-associated chains were specific for CMV antigens.

The germline CDR1 and CDR2 sequences are KGHSH and LQKENI. With V trimmed by 2 bases and J by 4 bases, 2 bases remained unmatched. The CDR3 totals 14 residues. This chain uses TRBV18 with TRBJ2-1; 7 bases are shared with TRBD1. The receptor was isolated from a woman between 35 and 50 years old in good health and CMV-seropositive. Sequencing was carried out using PBMCs. The CDR3 sequence is CASSPETGYNEQFF. The DNA of the CDR3 is TGTGCCAGCTCACCAGAGACAGGGTACAATGAGCAGTTCTTC.